This T cell receptor (beta chain) was documented in a study of Graves' ophthalmopathy and Graves' hyperthyroidism listed by TCRdb under 2018. For the wider study: Peripheral blood was collected at initial diagnosis, prior to any treatment. TCR beta repertoire signatures were used to distinguish Graves' ophthalmopathy from Graves' hyperthyroidism and to predict progression to ophthalmopathy. In total, over 130 blood samples were TCR-sequenced: fewer than 50 ophthalmopathy, 75 hyperthyroidism and approximately 17 hyperthyroidism-to-ophthalmopathy patients. To explore V-J signatures that separate ophthalmopathy from hyperthyroidism, a discovery set of about a hundred patients was enrolled, consisting of 40 to 45 with ophthalmopathy and fewer than 60 with stable hyperthyroidism. An independent validation cohort comprised some 19 hyperthyroidism patients and 15 to 17 patients who later progressed from hyperthyroidism to ophthalmopathy. In more than five hyperthyroidism patients, the T-cell repertoires found in thyroid tissue were compared with those found in blood. Once sampling was done, hyperthyroidism patients were given methimazole at a starting dose of 30 mg daily, while ophthalmopathy patients were given high-dose intravenous methylprednisolone. The approximately 95 discovery patients were divided at random into training and test sets in a 7:3 ratio. Overall results and qualifications from the work: Sample size was not statistically predetermined, and group allocation was not concealed from the investigators. Most expanded thyroid clonotypes with a frequency above 0.001 also appeared in blood, which suggests that blood repertoires may reflect the immune response in the thyroid. In validation, the model predicted ophthalmopathy progression with about 71% sensitivity and roughly 78% specificity; 12 predicted patients were CT-confirmed with GO in a median of approximately 6.2 months. In cross-validation, the 13-signature model distinguished ophthalmopathy from stable hyperthyroidism with around 90% sensitivity and 81.08% specificity, while in the test set the corresponding values were about 79% and 69%.

Taken from the germline V gene, the CDR1 and CDR2 loops are SNHLY and FYNNEI. V sheds 7 bases and J sheds 4 bases, leaving 10 bases between their ends. The CDR3 has 12 amino acids, counting the end cysteine and phenylalanine. The kept DNA is CDR3 alone, 36 bases in frame from the first base. This clonotype occurred many times. It has no known antigen specificity. There are no base qualities to consult, and no much larger clone falls within one base. For repertoire sequencing, the TCR beta CDR3 regions were amplified from RNA transcripts. A first-round RT-PCR used HTBI primers with the Qiagen OneStep RT-PCR kit, followed by a second-round multiplex PCR, size selection and purification. Libraries were sequenced paired-end with 100 bp reads on an Illumina HiSeq2000. Per the source publication's procedure: SOAPnuke was used to process the reads, throwing out any read that had adapters, had uncalled bases, had a mean Phred below 15, or lacked an exact constant-primer or identifier match. COPE v1.2.5 was used to merge high-quality paired reads. Each unique nucleotide sequence was defined as a clonotype, and clonotypes were aligned to IMGT TRB V, D and J references with MiTCR v1.1. The analysis was limited to V-J combinations with a frequency above 0.0001, which together covered 99% to 99.2% of the repertoires. For each V-J combination, a TCR clonal expansion and chaos score was defined as the ratio of F50 clonal expansion to chaos observed in the TCRdist matrix. Features were reduced by Welch's t-statistics and random forest to around 14 V-J combinations, which fed a naive Bayes classifier. The Morisita-Horn index was used to measure how similar the thyroid and blood repertoires were. In-frame beta chains were kept once TCRdb had trimmed the public reads at Q25 with fastp and called clones with MiXCR. Here each entry gathers all rows of one CDR3 protein and keeps the most common genes and DNA. The V and J calls and clone size are TCRdb's, not the authors'. The sample includes roughly 160,000 distinct CDR3 sequences, with under 40% observed a single time. In total, the top ten clones hold around 5.5% of the sample.

The ophthalmopathy patients had moderately to severely active disease, with a Clinical Activity Score of 3 or higher, a NOSPECS grade of 4 or higher, and a disease duration of less than 3 months. Patients were excluded if they had other autoimmune diseases, uncontrolled infections, pregnancy or lactation. Diagnosis was based on clinical symptoms, serum thyroxine, TRAb, thyroid ultrasound and orbital computed tomography. Ficoll-Paque density gradient centrifugation was used to isolate PBMCs from 10 ml of fresh peripheral blood. Total RNA was extracted with Trizol reagent and quality-checked on an Agilent 2100 Bioanalyzer.

Sequencing was carried out using peripheral blood. Recombination linked TRBV2 to TRBJ1-2; TRBD1 is perhaps the D gene, given 6 matching bases. The receptor's source is a woman in her forties with Graves' ophthalmopathy. Donor details come from another sample of the same person, matched by shared clones. The CDR3 in this case is CASKQGSYGYTF. The DNA is as follows: TGTGCCAGCAAACAGGGCTCCTATGGCTACACCTTC.